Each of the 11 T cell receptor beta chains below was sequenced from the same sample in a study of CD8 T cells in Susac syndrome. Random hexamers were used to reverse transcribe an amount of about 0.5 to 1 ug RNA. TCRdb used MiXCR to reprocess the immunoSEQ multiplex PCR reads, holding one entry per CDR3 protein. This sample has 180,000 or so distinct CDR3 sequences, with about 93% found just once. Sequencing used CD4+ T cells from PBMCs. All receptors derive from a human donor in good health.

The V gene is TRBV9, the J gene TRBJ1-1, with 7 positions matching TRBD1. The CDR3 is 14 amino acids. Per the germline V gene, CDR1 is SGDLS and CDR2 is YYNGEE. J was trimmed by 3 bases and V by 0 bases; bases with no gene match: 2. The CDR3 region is CASSVDGTDTEAFF. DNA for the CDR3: TGTGCCAGCAGCGTAGACGGGACAGACACTGAAGCTTTCTTT.

The CDR3 bases are TGTGCCAGCAGCACATCAGGGGGCTTCGGCTATGGCTACACCTTC. The encoded protein is CASSTSGGFGYGYTF. This sequence joins TRBV7-9 and TRBJ1-2; 8 bases are shared with TRBD1. Germline V gives CDR1 SEHNR, CDR2 FQNEAQ (reference sequence). V trimming: 5 bases; J trimming: 4 bases; junction bases outside the gene matches: 9. This CDR3 comprises 15 residues.

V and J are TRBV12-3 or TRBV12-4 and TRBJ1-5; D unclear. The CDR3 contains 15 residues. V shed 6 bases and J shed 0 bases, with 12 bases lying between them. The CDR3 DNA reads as TGTGCCAGCAGGTCCCTGGGAGTTAGCAATCAGCCCCAGCATTTT. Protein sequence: CASRSLGVSNQPQHF.

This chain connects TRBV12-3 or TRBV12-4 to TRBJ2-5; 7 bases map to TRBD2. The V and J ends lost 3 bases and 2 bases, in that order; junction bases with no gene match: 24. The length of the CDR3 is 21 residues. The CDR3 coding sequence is TGTGCCAGCAGTTTCGGGGTCGGTGCGCCCCAGGAGCGGGGATTACAAGAGACCCAGTACTTC. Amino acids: CASSFGVGAPQERGLQETQYF.

CDR3 DNA: TGTGCCAGCAGCCTTGGGGGGGCGAGCAATCAGCCCCAGCATTTT. This encodes CASSLGGASNQPQHF. The genes are TRBV6-5 and TRBJ1-5, with D perhaps matching TRBD1 (6 bases). Trimming cost V 6 bases and J 1 base, with 13 bases left between them. The CDR3 contains 15 residues. Germline V gives CDR1 MNHEY, CDR2 SVGAGI.

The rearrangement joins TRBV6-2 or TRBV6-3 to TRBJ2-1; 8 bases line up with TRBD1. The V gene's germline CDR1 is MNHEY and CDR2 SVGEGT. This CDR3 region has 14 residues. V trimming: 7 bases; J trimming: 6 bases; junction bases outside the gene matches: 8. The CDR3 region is CASTGPGGRNEQFF. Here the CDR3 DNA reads TGTGCCAGCACCGGACCAGGGGGCCGCAATGAGCAGTTCTTC.

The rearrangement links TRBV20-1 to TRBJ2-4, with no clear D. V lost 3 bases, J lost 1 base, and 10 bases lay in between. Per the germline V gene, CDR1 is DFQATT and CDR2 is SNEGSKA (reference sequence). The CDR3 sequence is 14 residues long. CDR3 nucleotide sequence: TGCAGTGCTAGGGGCGCGGTTGCCAAAAACATTCAGTACTTC. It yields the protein CSARGAVAKNIQYF.

In DNA, the CDR3 is TGTGCCAGCAGTTTGGCAGGTTCGGCTCAGCCCCAGCATTTT. This gives the protein CASSLAGSAQPQHF. The J gene is TRBJ1-5, the V gene TRBV12-3 or TRBV12-4; D gene unclear. The CDR3 loop spans 14 amino acids. The V gene lost 3 bases and the J gene lost 6 bases, with 12 bases spanning the gap.

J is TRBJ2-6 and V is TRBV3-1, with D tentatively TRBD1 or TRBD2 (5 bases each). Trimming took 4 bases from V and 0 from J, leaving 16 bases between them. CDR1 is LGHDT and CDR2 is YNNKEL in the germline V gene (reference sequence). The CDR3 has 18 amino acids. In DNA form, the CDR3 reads TGTGCCAGCAGCCGAGTCCGGGACGGATACTCTGGGGCCAACGTCCTGACTTTC. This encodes CASSRVRDGYSGANVLTF.

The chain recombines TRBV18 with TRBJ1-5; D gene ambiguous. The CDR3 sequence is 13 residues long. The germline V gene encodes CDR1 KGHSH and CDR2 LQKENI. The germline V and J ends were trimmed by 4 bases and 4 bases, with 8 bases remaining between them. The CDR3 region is CASSQSRNQPQHF. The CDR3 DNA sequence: TGTGCCAGCTCACAGTCGCGTAATCAGCCCCAGCATTTT.

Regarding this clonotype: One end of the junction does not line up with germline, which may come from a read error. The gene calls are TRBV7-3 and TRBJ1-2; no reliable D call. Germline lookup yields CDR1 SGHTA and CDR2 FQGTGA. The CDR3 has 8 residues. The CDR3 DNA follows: TGTGCCAGCAGCGTAGGGAGTTTC. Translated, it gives CASSVGSF.